These 8 T cell receptor beta chains share one sample of origin, sequenced in a study of cytomegalovirus exposure and HLA in healthy donors. Use of 60 Vbeta and 13 Jbeta primers characterized the PCR. Some clones are missing from TCRdb's copy, which holds only in-frame ones; the method was immunoSEQ multiplex PCR. The sample yields some 130,000 clones, around 81% seen once. Sequenced sample: PBMCs. These receptor sequences come from a woman aged 50 to 65 in good health and CMV-seronegative.

The chain uses TRBV5-4 and TRBJ2-5, with 10 bases fitting TRBD1. V trimming: 5 bases; J trimming: 5 bases; junction bases outside the gene matches: 6. The CDR3 has 14 residues. Germline V gene sequence: CDR1 SGHNT, CDR2 YYREEE (reference sequence). The CDR3 DNA reads TGTGCCAGCAGACCCGGGACAGGGGATGAGACCCAGTACTTC. Translation gives CASRPGTGDETQYF. Filled out from reference TRBV5-4 and TRBJ2-5, the complete variable domain reads ETGVTQSPTHLIKTRGQQVTLRCSSQSGHNTVSWYQQALGQGPQFIFQYYREEENGRGNFPPRFSGLQFPNYSSELNVNALELDDSALYLCASRPGTGDETQYFGPGTRLLVL.

The CDR3 sequence is CARSHPLGLAGPHEQYV. CDR3 nucleotide sequence: TGTGCCAGAAGCCACCCTCTCGGACTAGCGGGTCCCCACGAGCAGTACGTC. The chain employs TRBV7-5 and TRBJ2-7; the D call of TRBD2 is as the table states it, not checked on the DNA. TRBV7-5 is classified as a pseudogene. The CDR3 covers 17 residues.

The J gene is TRBJ2-7, the V gene TRBV28, with 9 bases lining up with TRBD1. Germline-derived CDR1 and CDR2 are MDHEN and SYDVKM. The trim removed 3 bases at V and 0 bases at J, leaving 9 bases unmatched. The CDR3 loop spans 17 amino acids. CDR3 loop: CASSLGTGIVSSYEQYF. CDR3 DNA: TGTGCCAGCAGTTTGGGGACAGGGATAGTAAGCTCCTACGAGCAGTACTTC.

This clone has just a few counts. This chain links TRBV27 with TRBJ1-1; the D is unclear. Trimming removed 4 bases from V and 1 base from J, with 13 bases in between. The CDR3 has 15 amino acids. Germline V gene data show CDR1 as MNHEY and CDR2 as SMNVEV (reference sequence). The CDR3 here is CASSSLLRGNTEAFF. In DNA, the CDR3 is TGTGCCAGCAGTTCATTGCTACGAGGGAACACTGAAGCTTTCTTT.

V gene TRBV9 combines with J gene TRBJ2-1, with D tentatively TRBD2 (5 bases). Germline CDR1 is SGDLS and CDR2 is YYNGEE. The CDR3 covers 14 residues. The germline V and J ends were trimmed by 6 bases and 9 bases, with 19 bases remaining between them. The CDR3, as DNA: TGTGCCAGCACCCCGTACCCAGCGGTTGGTGAGCAGTTCTTC. Protein: CASTPYPAVGEQFF.

This clone was detected once. V usage is TRBV30 and J usage is TRBJ2-1; 7 bases are shared with TRBD2. V lost 2 bases to trimming and J lost 0 bases; unmatched junction nucleotides: 22. Germline values: CDR1 GTSNPN, CDR2 SVGIG (reference sequence). There are 21 residues in the CDR3. The CDR3 loop reads CAWSTLTSERGVRSSYNEQFF. CDR3 sequence (DNA): TGTGCCTGGAGTACCCTCACTAGCGAGAGAGGTGTACGGAGCTCCTACAATGAGCAGTTCTTC.

This chain links TRBV5-1 with TRBJ2-3; D might be TRBD2 (6 bases). The CDR3 covers 16 residues. The germline gives CDR1 SGHRS, CDR2 YFSETQ. With 4 bases removed from V and 2 bases from J, the gap between germline ends came to 17 bases. CDR3 residues: CASSPRWAGTTDTQYF. CDR3 sequence (DNA): TGCGCCAGCAGCCCGCGTTGGGCGGGAACCACAGATACGCAGTATTTT.

The chain combines TRBV7-2 with TRBJ1-2, with D maybe TRBD1 (5 bases). This CDR3 has 15 amino acids. V dropped 4 bases and J dropped 2 bases, with 14 bases sitting between them. CDR1 SGHTA and CDR2 FQGNSA come from the germline V gene. This CDR3 reads CASSSVGTPNYGYTF. The CDR3 nucleotides read TGTGCCAGCAGCTCAGTCGGGACTCCGAACTATGGCTACACCTTC.